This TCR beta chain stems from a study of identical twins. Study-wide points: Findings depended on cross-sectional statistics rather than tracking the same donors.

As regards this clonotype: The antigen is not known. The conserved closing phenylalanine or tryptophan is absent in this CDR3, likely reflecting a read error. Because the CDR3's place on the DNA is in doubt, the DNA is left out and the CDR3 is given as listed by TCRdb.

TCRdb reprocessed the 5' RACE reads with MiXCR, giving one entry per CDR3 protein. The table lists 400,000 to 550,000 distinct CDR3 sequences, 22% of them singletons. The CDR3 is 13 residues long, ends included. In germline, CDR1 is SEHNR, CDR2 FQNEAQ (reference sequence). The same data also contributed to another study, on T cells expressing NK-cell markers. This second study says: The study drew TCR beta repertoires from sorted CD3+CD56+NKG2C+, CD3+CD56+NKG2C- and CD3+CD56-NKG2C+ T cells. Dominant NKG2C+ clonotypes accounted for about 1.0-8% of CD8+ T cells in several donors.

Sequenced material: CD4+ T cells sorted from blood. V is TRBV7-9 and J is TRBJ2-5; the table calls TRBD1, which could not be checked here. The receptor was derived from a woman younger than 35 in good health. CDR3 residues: CASSSSTGPPYRA.